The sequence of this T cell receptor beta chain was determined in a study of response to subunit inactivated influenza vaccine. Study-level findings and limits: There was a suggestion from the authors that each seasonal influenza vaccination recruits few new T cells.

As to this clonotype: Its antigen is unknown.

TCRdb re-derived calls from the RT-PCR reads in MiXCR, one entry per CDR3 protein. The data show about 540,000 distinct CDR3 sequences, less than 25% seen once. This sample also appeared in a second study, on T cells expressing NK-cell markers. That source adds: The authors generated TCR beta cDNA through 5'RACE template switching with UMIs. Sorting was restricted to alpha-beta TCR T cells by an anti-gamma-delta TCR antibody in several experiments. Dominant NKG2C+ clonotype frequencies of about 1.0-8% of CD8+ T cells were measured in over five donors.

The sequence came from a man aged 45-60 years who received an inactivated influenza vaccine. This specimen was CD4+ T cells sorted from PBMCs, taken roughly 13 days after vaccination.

The CDR3 nucleotides read TGCAGTGCTAGCGGGCTAGCGGGGGCCTACACAGATACGCAGTATTTT. This translates into CSASGLAGAYTDTQYF. V gene TRBV20-1 combines with J gene TRBJ2-3; 10 bases agree with TRBD2. V dropped 3 bases and J dropped 2; count of bases not matched to a gene: 8. CDR3 size: 16 residues. Germline-derived CDR1 and CDR2 are DFQATT and SNEGSKA (reference sequence).